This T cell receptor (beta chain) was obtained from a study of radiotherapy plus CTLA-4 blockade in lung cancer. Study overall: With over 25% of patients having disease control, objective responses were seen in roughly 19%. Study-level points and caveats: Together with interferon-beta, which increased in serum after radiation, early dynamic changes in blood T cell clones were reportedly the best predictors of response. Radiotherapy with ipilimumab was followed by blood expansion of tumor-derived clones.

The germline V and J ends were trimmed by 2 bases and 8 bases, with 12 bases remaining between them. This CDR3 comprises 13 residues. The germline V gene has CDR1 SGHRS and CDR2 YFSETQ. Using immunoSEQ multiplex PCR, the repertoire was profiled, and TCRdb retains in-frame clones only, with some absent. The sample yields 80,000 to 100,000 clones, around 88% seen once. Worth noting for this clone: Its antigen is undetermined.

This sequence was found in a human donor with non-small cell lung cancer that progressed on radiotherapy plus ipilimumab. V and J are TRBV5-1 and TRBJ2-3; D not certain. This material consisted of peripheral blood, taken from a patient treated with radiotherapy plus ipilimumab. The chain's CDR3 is CASSFIGPVTQYF. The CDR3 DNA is TGCGCCAGCAGCTTTATAGGGCCAGTTACGCAGTATTTT.